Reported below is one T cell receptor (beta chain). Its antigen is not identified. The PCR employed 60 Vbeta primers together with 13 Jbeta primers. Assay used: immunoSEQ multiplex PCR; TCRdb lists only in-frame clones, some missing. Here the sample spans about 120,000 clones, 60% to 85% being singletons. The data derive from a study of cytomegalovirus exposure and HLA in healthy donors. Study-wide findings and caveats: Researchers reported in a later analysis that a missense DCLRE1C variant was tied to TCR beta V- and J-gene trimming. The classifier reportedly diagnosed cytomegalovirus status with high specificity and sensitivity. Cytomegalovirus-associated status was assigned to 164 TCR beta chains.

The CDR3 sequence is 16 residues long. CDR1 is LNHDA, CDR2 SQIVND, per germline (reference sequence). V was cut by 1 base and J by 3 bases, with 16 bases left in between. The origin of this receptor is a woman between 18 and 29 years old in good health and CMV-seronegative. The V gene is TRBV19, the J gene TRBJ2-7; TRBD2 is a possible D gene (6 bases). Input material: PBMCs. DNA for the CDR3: TGTGCCAGTAGTATAGTAGGAGGGACGGCCTTCTACGAGCAGTACTTC. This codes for CASSIVGGTAFYEQYF. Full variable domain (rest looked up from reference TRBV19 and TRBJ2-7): DGGITQSPKYLFRKEGQNVTLSCEQNLNHDAMYWYRQDPGQGLRLIYYSQIVNDFQKGDIAEGYSVSREKKESFPLTVTSAQKNPTAFYLCASSIVGGTAFYEQYFGPGTRLTVT.